This T cell receptor (beta chain) was identified in a study of cytomegalovirus exposure and HLA in healthy donors. The PCR contained 60 Vbeta and 13 Jbeta primers. Profiled with immunoSEQ multiplex PCR; TCRdb holds only in-frame clones, not every one. The top ten hold under 7% of the sample, which has 90,000 to 150,000 clones, approximately 80% seen once. Comments on this clone: Its specificity is unknown.

The length of the CDR3 is 15 residues. CDR1 LNHDA and CDR2 SQIVND come from the germline V gene (reference sequence). The V and J ends lost 1 base and 2 bases respectively, with 12 bases between them. Notes on the study in general: When presence/absence was analysed, sequencing depth was taken to be roughly uniform across donors. TCR beta V- and J-gene trimming was later associated with a missense DCLRE1C variant.

The chain recombines TRBV19 with TRBJ2-7, with D maybe TRBD2 (5 bases). This sequence originates from a man aged 18 to 30 in good health and CMV-seropositive. What was sequenced was PBMCs. CDR3 nucleotides: TGTGCCAGTAGTATAGTGGAGGTCCGAACCTACGAGCAGTACTTC. Translation: CASSIVEVRTYEQYF.